These 15 T cell receptor beta chains share one sample of origin, sequenced in a study of T cell responses to AZD1222 COVID-19 vaccine. The method was immunoSEQ multiplex PCR; TCRdb's version includes in-frame clones alone and lacks a portion of them. The table has more than 85,000 clones, about nine tenths seen once. Sequenced material: peripheral blood, taken 28 days after the second AZD1222 dose. Receptors originate from an adult who received the AZD1222 COVID-19 vaccine.

This sequence joins TRBV29-1 and TRBJ1-1; perhaps TRBD1 as D (6 bases). With 4 bases removed from V and 1 base from J, the gap between germline ends came to 13 bases. CDR3 size: 14 residues. Germline CDR1 is SQVTM and CDR2 is ANQGSEA. In DNA, the CDR3 is TGCAGCGTTGGAGGGGGGAAGGGGAACACTGAAGCTTTCTTT. Encoded protein: CSVGGGKGNTEAFF.

This chain joins TRBV2 and TRBJ2-5, with 10 bases lining up with TRBD2. The germline gives CDR1 SNHLY, CDR2 FYNNEI. Unmatched junction bases numbered 1, after V lost 1 base and J lost 2 bases. CDR3 length: 15 residues. CDR3 in amino acids: CASSEEAGGQETQYF. The DNA for the CDR3 is TGTGCCAGCAGTGAAGAAGCGGGGGGGCAAGAGACCCAGTACTTC.

V is TRBV4-1 and J is TRBJ1-1; D possibly corresponds to TRBD1 (6 bases). The germline V gene has CDR1 MGHRA and CDR2 YSYEKL. This CDR3 spans 15 amino acids. V shed 1 base and J shed 2 bases, with 11 bases lying between them. CDR3 coding DNA: TGCGCCAGCAGCCAAGGCTGGGGACACAACACTGAAGCTTTCTTT. It encodes CASSQGWGHNTEAFF.

The chain recombines TRBV4-1 with TRBJ2-7, with TRBD2 matching 7 bases. Germline CDR1 and CDR2: MGHRA and YSYEKL. V gave up 1 base and J gave up 3 bases; unmatched junction bases: 3. The CDR3 is 14 residues long. CDR3 DNA sequence: TGCGCCAGCAGCCAAGTAGAGCGGGGCTACGAGCAGTACTTC. Translating it yields CASSQVERGYEQYF.

A word on this clone: An end of the junction differs from the germline gene, which may be a read error. The gene calls are TRBV18 and TRBJ1-6; 8 bases map to TRBD1. This CDR3 is 14 amino acids long. The germline CDR1 and CDR2 sequences are KGHSH and LQKENI. The CDR3, as DNA: TGTGCCAGCTCGCCACAGGGGGGATATTCACCCCTCCACTTT. Protein product: CASSPQGGYSPLHF. The full variable domain, completed using reference TRBV18 and TRBJ1-6, is NAGVMQNPRHLVRRRGQEARLRCSPMKGHSHVYWYRQLPEEGLKFMVYLQKENIIDESGMPKERFSAEFPKEGPSILRIQQVVRGDSAAYFCASSPQGGYSPLHFGNGTRLTVT.

CDR3 residues: CASSALNTGELFF. DNA of the CDR3: TGTGCCAGCAGCGCCCTTAACACCGGGGAGCTGTTTTTT. The chain uses TRBV7-2 and TRBJ2-2; D gene ambiguous. V was shortened by 5 bases and J by 2 bases, with 6 bases between the two germline ends. The CDR3 is 13 amino acids. Germline V gene lookup returns CDR1 SGHTA and CDR2 FQGNSA. The whole variable domain, remainder taken from reference TRBV7-2 and TRBJ2-2, is GAGVSQSPSNKVTEKGKDVELRCDPISGHTALYWYRQSLGQGLEFLIYFQGNSAPDKSGLPSDRFSAERTGGSVSTLTIQRTQQEDSAVYLCASSALNTGELFFGEGSRLTVL.

Regarding this clone: This same CDR3 is encoded by further DNA sequences in the sample. The chain employs TRBV7-2 and TRBJ2-1; 8 bases fit TRBD2. The CDR3 consists of 16 residues. With 0 bases clipped from V and 2 bases from J, the junction kept 3 bases outside the gene matches. Germline V CDR1 and CDR2: SGHTA, FQGNSA. The CDR3 protein is CASSLASGGAYNEQFF. CDR3 sequence (DNA): TGTGCCAGCAGCTTAGCAAGCGGGGGTGCCTACAATGAGCAGTTCTTC.

The gene calls are TRBV6-2 or TRBV6-3 and TRBJ1-1, with 7 bases identical to TRBD1. After removal of 5 bases from V and 5 bases from J, the junction contained 2 bases not matched to a gene. The CDR3 contains 12 residues. CDR1 MNHEY and CDR2 SVGEGT come from the germline V gene. In DNA form, the CDR3 reads TGTGCCAGCAGTCAGACAGGGACTGAAGCTTTCTTT. Protein sequence: CASSQTGTEAFF.

This chain joins TRBV7-2 and TRBJ1-2; D gene uncertain. Trimming left V 5 bases short and J 5 bases short, with 9 bases between. The CDR3 totals 12 residues. Germline loops: CDR1 SGHTA, CDR2 FQGNSA. As DNA, the CDR3 is TGTGCCAGCAGCGGCGTCAGTTATGGCTACACCTTC. Translating it yields CASSGVSYGYTF.

The J gene is TRBJ2-5, the V gene TRBV19, with D tentatively TRBD2 (5 bases). CDR1 is LNHDA and CDR2 is SQIVND in the germline V gene (reference sequence). V lost 1 base and J lost 5, with 14 bases in between. There are 15 residues in the CDR3. CDR3 amino acids: CASSIARASWETQYF. As DNA, the CDR3 is TGTGCCAGTAGTATAGCTAGGGCTAGCTGGGAGACCCAGTACTTC. Looking up the rest from reference TRBV19 and TRBJ2-5 gives the full variable domain: DGGITQSPKYLFRKEGQNVTLSCEQNLNHDAMYWYRQDPGQGLRLIYYSQIVNDFQKGDIAEGYSVSREKKESFPLTVTSAQKNPTAFYLCASSIARASWETQYFGPGTRLLVL.

V usage is TRBV27 and J usage is TRBJ1-2, with 12 bases that match TRBD1. Trimming took 5 bases from V and 4 from J; bases not matched to a gene: 5. This CDR3 contains 15 residues. CDR1 is MNHEY, CDR2 SMNVEV, per germline (reference sequence). DNA of the CDR3: TGTGCCAGCAGTGACGGGACAGGGGGCGTCTATGGCTACACCTTC. This encodes CASSDGTGGVYGYTF.

The chain has TRBV28 and TRBJ2-2; D might be TRBD2 (6 bases). Germline CDR1 is MDHEN and CDR2 is SYDVKM. This CDR3 has 15 residues. The V and J ends lost 6 bases and 0 bases respectively, with 11 bases between them. The CDR3 sequence is CASSPPGANTGELFF. As DNA, the CDR3 is TGTGCCAGCAGCCCACCGGGGGCGAACACCGGGGAGCTGTTTTTT.

The table lists this clone with a few counts. V and J are TRBV30 and TRBJ2-3; D ambiguous. There are 14 residues in the CDR3. V was clipped by 4 bases and J by 1 base, with 12 bases between them. Germline assignment: CDR1 GTSNPN and CDR2 SVGIG (reference sequence). The CDR3 DNA is TGTGCCTGGATCCCGACTGGAGGCACAGATACGCAGTATTTT. Its translation is CAWIPTGGTDTQYF. The variable domain in full, completed from reference TRBV30 and TRBJ2-3, reads SQTIHQWPATLVQPVGSPLSLECTVEGTSNPNLYWYRQAAGRGLQLLFYSVGIGQISSEVPQNLSASRPQDRQFILSSKKLLLSDSGFYLCAWIPTGGTDTQYFGPGTRLTVL.

The chain links TRBV9 to TRBJ1-2; D may be TRBD1 (6 bases). V gave up 4 bases and J gave up 4 bases, with 17 bases separating them. The germline V gene encodes CDR1 SGDLS and CDR2 YYNGEE. This CDR3 has 15 residues. The CDR3 loop is CASSPVGGASYGYTF. The CDR3 region has the DNA TGTGCCAGCAGCCCAGTGGGGGGCGCGTCCTATGGCTACACCTTC.

V gene TRBV3-1 (or the pseudogene TRBV3-2) combines with J gene TRBJ1-1; 10 positions agree with TRBD1. Germline CDR1 and CDR2: LGHDT and YNNKEL (reference sequence). V lost 5 bases, J lost 5 bases, and 14 bases stayed unmatched. The CDR3 sequence is 17 residues long. CDR3 region: CASSSFGTGARRTEAFF. CDR3 DNA sequence: TGTGCCAGCAGCTCCTTCGGGACAGGGGCCCGTCGGACTGAAGCTTTCTTT.